This passage covers 29 T cell receptor beta chains from one sample sequenced in a study of cytomegalovirus exposure and HLA in healthy donors. PCR employed 60 Vbeta and 13 Jbeta primers. Sequencing used immunoSEQ multiplex PCR; TCRdb keeps in-frame clones, though not all of them. This sample yields 200,000 to 300,000 clones, of which approximately 84% are seen a single time; about 2% belongs to the top ten. Material for sequencing was PBMCs. These receptors originate from a woman in her thirties or forties in good health and CMV-seropositive.

V and J are TRBV7-3 and TRBJ1-1; 10 bases align to TRBD1. V lost 4 bases, J lost 0 bases, and 8 bases stayed unmatched. CDR3 length: 17 residues. The germline V gene has CDR1 SGHTA and CDR2 FQGTGA. CDR3 loop: CASSSVPGQGMNTEAFF. The CDR3 nucleotides read TGTGCCAGCAGCTCGGTCCCGGGACAGGGGATGAACACTGAAGCTTTCTTT.

The chain combines TRBV4-3 with TRBJ2-1; 7 bases are shared with TRBD1. CDR1 is LGHNA and CDR2 is YSLEER in the germline V gene. Unmatched junction bases numbered 11, after V lost 1 base and J lost 5 bases. The CDR3 runs to 17 residues. CDR3 sequence: CASSQAAGTRGNNEQFF. CDR3 bases: TGCGCCAGCAGCCAAGCAGCCGGGACCAGGGGGAACAATGAGCAGTTCTTC.

This chain connects TRBV6-6 to TRBJ2-3; TRBD2 agrees at 7 bases. The CDR3 contains 15 residues. The germline gives CDR1 MNHNY, CDR2 SVGAGI (reference sequence). V lost 2 bases and J lost 2; bases outside the gene matches: 4. CDR3 in DNA: TGTGCCAGCAGTTACGGCGGGAGTAACACAGATACGCAGTATTTT. This encodes CASSYGGSNTDTQYF.

The chain carries TRBV7-8 and TRBJ2-1, with TRBD2 identical over 7 bases. With V trimmed by 5 bases and J by 0 bases, 10 bases remained unmatched. Germline CDR1 reads SGHVS; CDR2 reads FQNEAQ. The CDR3 consists of 17 residues. In DNA, the CDR3 is TGTGCCAGCAGCGCTACCTCAGCGGGGAGCTCCTACAATGAGCAGTTCTTC. Translating gives CASSATSAGSSYNEQFF.

This chain connects TRBV16 to TRBJ1-2; D gene unclear. The CDR3 covers 14 residues. V lost 4 bases, J lost 2 bases, and 11 bases lay in between. Per the germline V gene, CDR1 is KGHSY and CDR2 is FQNENV. As DNA, the CDR3 is TGTGCCAGCAGCCCCGGCCTGGAGAACTATGGCTACACCTTC. Translating it yields CASSPGLENYGYTF.

The chain couples TRBV19 to TRBJ1-5; no reliable D call. Germline V gives CDR1 LNHDA, CDR2 SQIVND (reference sequence). The CDR3 loop spans 14 amino acids. V gave up 7 bases and J gave up 0 bases, with 10 bases separating them. DNA for the CDR3: TGTGCCAGTATCGACGGAGATAGCAATCAGCCCCAGCATTTT. As protein: CASIDGDSNQPQHF.

This clone appeared once. The CDR3 sequence: CASSLVQGDNEQFF. For the CDR3, the DNA is TGTGCCAGCAGCTTAGTGCAGGGGGACAATGAGCAGTTCTTC. The chain employs TRBV7-9 and TRBJ2-1; TRBD1 matches at 7 bases. The CDR3 extends over 14 amino acids. The ends lost 1 base at V and 5 bases at J; junction bases unmatched: 2. CDR1 is SEHNR, CDR2 FQNEAQ, per germline (reference sequence).

This sequence joins TRBV30 and TRBJ2-7; TRBD1 matches at 7 bases. Losses at the gene ends were 3 bases for V and 3 bases for J; bases not matched to a gene: 8. The CDR3 sequence is 14 residues long. CDR1 and CDR2 (germline): GTSNPN, SVGIG (reference sequence). The CDR3 loop reads CAWSYRGQNYEQYF. CDR3 bases: TGTGCCTGGAGCTATCGGGGACAGAACTACGAGCAGTACTTC.

A word on this clone: At one end, the junction sequence differs from germline, possibly due to a read error. The chain carries TRBV7-9 and TRBJ1-1, with D tentatively TRBD1 (5 bases). Germline loops: CDR1 SEHNR, CDR2 FQNEAQ (reference sequence). The CDR3 consists of 13 residues. The chain's CDR3 is CSSSYRRNTEAFF. In DNA, the CDR3 is TGTTCCAGCAGCTACAGGAGGAACACTGAAGCTTTCTTT.

This clone was seen a single time. The CDR3 here is CASSSIVEASYEQYF. The DNA of the CDR3 is TGTGCCAGCAGTTCTATTGTAGAAGCTTCCTACGAGCAGTACTTC. The gene calls are TRBV28 and TRBJ2-7; D is uncertain. Trimming left V 4 bases short and J 1 base short, with 14 bases between. The germline V gene encodes CDR1 MDHEN and CDR2 SYDVKM. The CDR3 has 15 amino acids.

The rearrangement links TRBV5-4 to TRBJ1-6; D unresolved. The germline V gene has CDR1 SGHNT and CDR2 YYREEE (reference sequence). The CDR3 is 15 residues long. V gave up 0 bases and J gave up 7 bases, with 11 bases separating them. This chain's CDR3 is CASSLDPGLNSPLHF. DNA for the CDR3: TGTGCCAGCAGCTTGGATCCCGGGTTGAATTCACCCCTCCACTTT.

This clone was found a few times. This chain connects TRBV11-1 to TRBJ2-3, with D unresolved. This CDR3 spans 16 amino acids. The germline CDR1 and CDR2 sequences are SGHAT and FQDESV (reference sequence). Trimming pared 1 base from V and 0 bases from J, leaving 11 bases between. The chain's CDR3 is CASSLGVGISTDTQYF. For the CDR3, the DNA is TGTGCCAGCAGCTTAGGCGTCGGTATTAGCACAGATACGCAGTATTTT.

This clone was seen only a few times. This chain joins TRBV7-9 and TRBJ2-4; 9 nucleotides align to TRBD2. Looked up from germline, CDR1 is SEHNR and CDR2 is FQNEAQ (reference sequence). The CDR3 sequence is 15 residues long. V shed 5 bases and J 1 base; nucleotides not matched to a gene: 3. CDR3 region: CASSLAGGAKNIQYF. CDR3 nucleotide sequence: TGTGCCAGCAGCCTGGCGGGAGGGGCCAAAAACATTCAGTACTTC.

The chain has TRBV7-5 and TRBJ2-7; the table's D call, TRBD2, was not checked against the DNA. TRBV7-5 is described as a pseudogene. The length of the CDR3 is 18 residues. As DNA, the CDR3 is TGTGTCAGAAGCTTAGAGGAAAGTGCGAGGAAACGCTCCTACGAGCAGTACTTC. Its protein is CVRSLEESARKRSYEQYF.

The chain joins TRBV27 to TRBJ2-2; a possible D gene is TRBD2 (7 bases). The germline gives CDR1 MNHEY, CDR2 SMNVEV (reference sequence). The germline V and J ends were trimmed by 5 bases and 5 bases, with 18 bases remaining between them. The CDR3 is 16 amino acids. This CDR3 is CASSPRGGARTGELFF. The CDR3 nucleotides are TGTGCCAGCAGTCCCCGTGGGGGGGCGCGGACCGGGGAGCTGTTTTTT.

This chain uses TRBV5-4 with TRBJ2-3, with a tentative D call TRBD1 (6 bases). Trimming cost V 1 base and J 5 bases, with 14 bases left between them. The CDR3 contains 15 residues. CDR1 and CDR2 from the germline V gene are SGHNT and YYREEE (reference sequence). CDR3 sequence: CASSLRGRGGDTQYF. The CDR3 DNA is TGTGCCAGCAGCTTGCGGGGACGAGGGGGAGATACGCAGTATTTT.

The chain joins TRBV30 to TRBJ2-7; the D gene is possibly TRBD2 (6 bases). The CDR3 contains 16 residues. Germline V gives CDR1 GTSNPN, CDR2 SVGIG (reference sequence). V was clipped by 0 bases and J by 1 base, with 16 bases between them. The CDR3 nucleotides are TGTGCCTGGAGTGTAGTTGCGGGGTTAGGTTCCTACGAGCAGTACTTC. This gives the protein CAWSVVAGLGSYEQYF. Combining the CDR3 with reference TRBV30 and TRBJ2-7 gives the whole variable domain SQTIHQWPATLVQPVGSPLSLECTVEGTSNPNLYWYRQAAGRGLQLLFYSVGIGQISSEVPQNLSASRPQDRQFILSSKKLLLSDSGFYLCAWSVVAGLGSYEQYFGPGTRLTVT.

Turning to this clone: This sample includes further DNA sequences coding for the same CDR3. V and J are TRBV19 and TRBJ2-1; 11 bases are a match to TRBD2. CDR3 length equals 13 residues. Germline V gives CDR1 LNHDA, CDR2 SQIVND (reference sequence). V shed 8 bases and J 7 bases; nucleotides not matched to a gene: 4. The CDR3 sequence: CASGASGRNEQFF. In nucleotides, the CDR3 is TGTGCCAGTGGGGCTAGCGGGAGGAATGAGCAGTTCTTC.

This clone was picked up one time. The chain has TRBV6-5 and TRBJ1-2; maybe TRBD1 (5 bases). Trimming took off 2 bases at V and 4 bases at J, with 11 bases between the two ends. CDR1 and CDR2 from the germline V gene are MNHEY and SVGAGI. The CDR3 consists of 14 residues. CDR3 region: CASSYRGPPYGYTF. The CDR3 DNA is TGTGCCAGCAGTTACAGGGGCCCTCCCTATGGCTACACCTTC.

This sequence joins TRBV10-3 and TRBJ1-2; TRBD1 might be the D (5 bases). V dropped 0 bases and J dropped 0 bases, with 11 bases sitting between them. This CDR3 region has 16 residues. Germline V gene sequence: CDR1 ENHRY, CDR2 SYGVKD. CDR3 in DNA: TGTGCCATCAGTGAGTCTAGGGGTCGACCTAACTATGGCTACACCTTC. Encoded protein: CAISESRGRPNYGYTF.

V usage is TRBV29-1 and J usage is TRBJ1-2, with 9 bases aligning to TRBD1. The CDR3 spans 16 residues. Losses at the gene ends were 0 bases for V and 4 bases for J; bases not matched to a gene: 9. Germline CDR1 reads SQVTM; CDR2 reads ANQGSEA. The CDR3 here is CSVEDSGQGGSYGYTF. In DNA, the CDR3 is TGCAGCGTTGAAGATTCGGGACAGGGAGGAAGCTATGGCTACACCTTC.

The J gene is TRBJ2-1, the V gene TRBV5-4, with 9 bases that match TRBD1. V shed 0 bases and J 2 bases; nucleotides not matched to a gene: 3. Per the germline V gene, CDR1 is SGHNT and CDR2 is YYREEE (reference sequence). The CDR3 spans 16 residues. The CDR3 sequence: CASSLGQGDTYNEQFF. CDR3 DNA sequence: TGTGCCAGCAGCTTGGGACAGGGGGATACCTACAATGAGCAGTTCTTC.

V is TRBV28 and J is TRBJ2-7; tentatively, D is TRBD2 (6 bases). Germline V gene data show CDR1 as MDHEN and CDR2 as SYDVKM. The V gene lost 4 bases and the J gene lost 2 bases, with 15 bases spanning the gap. The CDR3 length is 15 residues. CDR3 DNA: TGTGCCAGCAGTTCGGACTACCGGGAAGCCTACGAGCAGTACTTC. As protein: CASSSDYREAYEQYF.

The table lists this clone with a few counts. J is TRBJ2-6 and V is TRBV7-9; 9 bases line up with TRBD2. V lost 8 bases and J lost 4; bases outside the gene matches: 18. The CDR3 contains 19 residues. Looked up from germline, CDR1 is SEHNR and CDR2 is FQNEAQ (reference sequence). The CDR3 region has the DNA TGTGCCAGCCCCCCCCAGCTGGTAGCGGGAGCTATCGGGGCCAACGTCCTGACTTTC. The encoded protein is CASPPQLVAGAIGANVLTF.

A few counts support this clone. The chain is built from TRBV9 and TRBJ2-3; 9 positions agree with TRBD2. After removal of 0 bases from V and 4 bases from J, the junction contained 6 bases not matched to a gene. CDR1 SGDLS and CDR2 YYNGEE come from the germline V gene. The CDR3 contains 16 residues. The DNA for the CDR3 is TGTGCCAGCAGCGTAGATGCGGGAGGGTCCGCAGATACGCAGTATTTT. This sequence encodes CASSVDAGGSADTQYF.

V usage is TRBV19 and J usage is TRBJ2-3, with 7 bases that match TRBD2. The germline V gene has CDR1 LNHDA and CDR2 SQIVND (reference sequence). The CDR3 spans 15 residues. V lost 3 bases, J lost 2 bases, and 5 bases stayed unmatched. This chain's CDR3 is CASSIRSGNTDTQYF. The CDR3 coding sequence is TGTGCCAGTAGTATTCGGAGCGGGAACACAGATACGCAGTATTTT. Full variable domain (outside the CDR3, taken from reference TRBV19 and TRBJ2-3): DGGITQSPKYLFRKEGQNVTLSCEQNLNHDAMYWYRQDPGQGLRLIYYSQIVNDFQKGDIAEGYSVSREKKESFPLTVTSAQKNPTAFYLCASSIRSGNTDTQYFGPGTRLTVL.

J is TRBJ2-1 and V is TRBV21-1; the table's D call of TRBD2 was not tested on the DNA. TRBV21-1 has pseudogene status. This CDR3 contains 16 residues. CDR3 sequence reads: CASSRGVGGSYNEQFF. The CDR3 coding sequence is TGTGCCAGCAGCCGGGGGGTTGGCGGCTCCTACAATGAGCAGTTCTTC.

The chain is built from TRBV10-3 and TRBJ2-1, with 10 bases lining up with TRBD2. Germline CDR1 ENHRY, CDR2 SYGVKD. V lost 3 bases, J lost 4 bases, and 18 bases stayed unmatched. This CDR3 has 20 residues. CDR3 protein: CAISDGLAGVPHSFYNEQFF. CDR3 coding DNA: TGTGCCATCAGTGATGGGCTAGCGGGAGTCCCACACTCCTTTTACAATGAGCAGTTCTTC.

The chain couples TRBV7-9 to TRBJ1-1, with 7 bases identical to TRBD1. The CDR3 is 14 amino acids. Looked up from germline, CDR1 is SEHNR and CDR2 is FQNEAQ (reference sequence). Unmatched junction bases numbered 5, after V lost 4 bases and J lost 3 bases. CDR3 bases: TGTGCCAGCAGCTCGTTTCAGGGGGACACTGAAGCTTTCTTT. Amino acid sequence: CASSSFQGDTEAFF.